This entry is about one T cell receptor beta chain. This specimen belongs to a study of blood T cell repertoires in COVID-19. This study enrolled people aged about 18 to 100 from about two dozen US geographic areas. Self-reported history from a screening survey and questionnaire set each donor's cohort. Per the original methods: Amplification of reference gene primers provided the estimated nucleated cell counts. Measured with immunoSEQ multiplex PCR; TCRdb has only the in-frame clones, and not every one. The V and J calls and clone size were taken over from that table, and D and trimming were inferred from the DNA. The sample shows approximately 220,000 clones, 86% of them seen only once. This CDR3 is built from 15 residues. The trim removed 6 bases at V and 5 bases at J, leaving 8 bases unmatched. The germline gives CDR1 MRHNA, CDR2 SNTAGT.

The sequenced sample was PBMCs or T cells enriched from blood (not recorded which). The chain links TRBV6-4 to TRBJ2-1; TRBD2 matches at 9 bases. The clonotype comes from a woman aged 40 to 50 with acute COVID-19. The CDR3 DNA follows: TGTGCCAGCAGACCAAGCGGGGGGCCAAACAATGAGCAGTTCTTC. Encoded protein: CASRPSGGPNNEQFF.